This TCR beta chain appears in the sequencing data of a study of naive and memory T cell subsets. This clonotype was counted at least ten times. Amplification of ligated cDNA took four PCR rounds with SP2 and nested alpha and beta constant primers. TCRdb called the UMI-ligation and nested PCR reads again in MiXCR, with one record for every CDR3 protein. The sample shows over 20,000 distinct CDR3 sequences, around 5.2% of them seen only once. CDR3 length equals 14 residues. Trimming shortened V by 5 bases and J by 5 bases, and 16 bases separated the two germline ends. Germline CDR1 and CDR2: MDHEN and SYDVKM. A UMI-containing oligonucleotide was joined by 3' ligation to the TCR cDNA template. Reverse transcription used DNase-treated unsorted total RNA, aiming for roughly 1 to 1,100 ng.

Source material: blood. The V call is TRBV28, the J call TRBJ2-7; no clear D. This clonotype originated in an adult in good health. CDR3: CASSPPSLENEQYF. The CDR3 DNA reads as TGTGCCAGCAGTCCCCCGAGCCTTGAGAACGAGCAGTACTTC.